The 10 T cell receptor beta chains listed next were all sequenced from one sample in a study of cytomegalovirus exposure and HLA in healthy donors. The primer mix had 60 Vbeta and 13 Jbeta primers. Repertoires were generated with immunoSEQ multiplex PCR, while TCRdb's copy carries only in-frame clones and drops some. Altogether 110,000 to 150,000 clones are present, 77% being singletons, with the ten largest covering 3.5% to 5%. The sequenced material came from PBMCs. The source is a male donor in good health and CMV-seronegative.

The CDR3 loop is CASSNLQGALKTQYF. The CDR3 coding sequence is TGTGCCAGTAGTAATCTACAGGGGGCTCTAAAGACCCAGTACTTC. The rearrangement uses TRBV19 and TRBJ2-5; 9 nucleotides line up with TRBD1. V shed 4 bases and J 6 bases; nucleotides not matched to a gene: 9. The CDR3 sequence is 15 residues long. The germline gives CDR1 LNHDA, CDR2 SQIVND (reference sequence).

V is TRBV6-5 and J is TRBJ2-4; 8 nucleotides agree with TRBD1. Germline V gene lookup returns CDR1 MNHEY and CDR2 SVGAGI. This CDR3 is built from 12 residues. Trimming took 6 bases from V and 8 from J; bases not matched to a gene: 3. The DNA of the CDR3 is TGTGCCAGCAGGGACAGGGCGGACATTCAGTACTTC. Its protein product is CASRDRADIQYF.

The chain has TRBV6-6 and TRBJ2-7, with 10 bases matching TRBD1. The CDR3 length is 15 residues. The germline V gene encodes CDR1 MNHNY and CDR2 SVGAGI (reference sequence). The J segment lost 5 bases and the V segment lost 2 bases, leaving 6 bases of the junction unmatched. CDR3 sequence: CASSYPGQGGNEQYF. The CDR3 region has the DNA TGTGCCAGCAGTTACCCTGGACAGGGGGGCAACGAGCAGTACTTC.

The gene calls are TRBV7-6 and TRBJ2-7; possible D gene TRBD1, 6 bases. V shed 5 bases and J shed 4 bases, with 9 bases lying between them. Germline CDR1 reads SGHVS; CDR2 reads FNYEAQ. The CDR3 runs to 12 residues. The CDR3 spells CASSRTGYEQYF. CDR3 coding DNA: TGTGCCAGCAGCCGCACAGGGTACGAGCAGTACTTC. Filled out from reference TRBV7-6 and TRBJ2-7, the complete variable domain reads GAGVSQSPRYKVTKRGQDVALRCDPISGHVSLYWYRQALGQGPEFLTYFNYEAQQDKSGLPNDRFSAERPEGSISTLTIQRTEQRDSAMYRCASSRTGYEQYFGPGTRLTVT.

The chain links TRBV25-1 to TRBJ2-3; 10 bases line up with TRBD2. Losses at the gene ends were 3 bases for V and 1 base for J; bases not matched to a gene: 7. The CDR3 length is 17 residues. From germline, CDR1 is MGHDK and CDR2 SYGVNS. The CDR3 is CASSESRLAGRTDTQYF. The CDR3, as DNA: TGTGCCAGCAGTGAGTCCCGACTAGCGGGCCGCACAGATACGCAGTATTTT.

This chain joins TRBV10-3 and TRBJ1-6; 10 nucleotides match TRBD1. There are 14 residues in the CDR3. Germline lookup yields CDR1 ENHRY and CDR2 SYGVKD. J was trimmed by 9 bases and V by 8 bases; bases with no gene match: 7. This chain's CDR3 is CAISRGTGVSPLHF. The CDR3 region has the DNA TGTGCCATCTCAAGGGGGACAGGGGTTTCACCCCTCCACTTT.

This rearrangement joins TRBV28 to TRBJ1-2, with D perhaps TRBD1 (5 bases). The CDR3 covers 11 residues. V was pared by 8 bases and J by 6 bases, with 10 bases between. Germline CDR1 and CDR2: MDHEN and SYDVKM. CDR3 amino acids: CASGAHNGYTF. The CDR3 coding sequence is TGTGCCAGCGGGGCTCACAATGGCTACACCTTC.

Turning to this clone: The sample holds other DNA sequences that translate to the same CDR3. The gene calls are TRBV5-1 and TRBJ1-5, with TRBD1 as a possible D gene (6 bases). The V gene lost 2 bases and the J gene lost 0 bases, with 6 bases spanning the gap. CDR1 and CDR2 (germline): SGHRS, YFSETQ. This CDR3 has 14 amino acids. Here the CDR3 reads CASSLGGSNQPQHF. CDR3 coding DNA: TGCGCCAGCAGCTTAGGGGGTAGCAATCAGCCCCAGCATTTT.

This clone came up once. This chain joins TRBV27 and TRBJ2-3; the match to TRBD2 covers 9 bases. V trimming: 3 bases; J trimming: 1 base; junction bases outside the gene matches: 2. This CDR3 comprises 15 residues. Germline assignment: CDR1 MNHEY and CDR2 SMNVEV (reference sequence). The CDR3: CASSFVAGGTDTQYF. In DNA form, the CDR3 reads TGTGCCAGCAGTTTTGTAGCGGGAGGCACAGATACGCAGTATTTT.

The J gene is TRBJ2-2, the V gene TRBV9; 8 bases are a match to TRBD1. The CDR3 consists of 17 residues. Trimming at V came to 5 bases and at J to 1 base, leaving 10 bases not matched to a gene. Germline V lookup: CDR1 SGDLS, CDR2 YYNGEE. The CDR3, as DNA: TGTGCCAGCAGTCTTTTTTCACAGGGGGGGAACACCGGGGAGCTGTTTTTT. Protein product: CASSLFSQGGNTGELFF.